This TCR beta chain stems from a study of a mutant IDH1 vaccine in newly diagnosed glioma. Looking at the study overall: Patients got radiotherapy, temozolomide, or both beforehand, and most got both.

V dropped 7 bases and J dropped 2 bases, with 8 bases sitting between them. Germline V CDR1 and CDR2: LNHDA, SQIVND (reference sequence). The CDR3 covers 12 residues. Sample time point: baseline, week 1 (first vaccination visit). Indicated treatment: pre-vaccination baseline after standard-of-care therapy. Repertoires were generated with immunoSEQ multiplex PCR, while TCRdb's copy carries only in-frame clones and drops some. Here the sample spans roughly 70,000 clones, approximately 86% being singletons. Sequenced material: PBMCs, taken from a glioma patient treated with radiotherapy, temozolomide or both. The chain couples TRBV19 to TRBJ1-2, with D hard to call. The sequence was obtained from a man under 40 with glioma. For the CDR3, the DNA is TGTGCCAGTATAGGGCCGAACTATGGCTACACCTTC. The encoded protein is CASIGPNYGYTF.